Included here is one T cell receptor (beta chain) sequence, with context. The CDR3 totals 10 residues. Germline V CDR1 and CDR2: SQVTM, ANQGSEA. V dropped 2 bases and J dropped 8 bases, with 4 bases sitting between them. This sample stems from a study of CD8 T cells in Susac syndrome. RNA totalling roughly 0.45 to 1 ug underwent reverse transcription with random hexamers. TCRdb re-called the immunoSEQ multiplex PCR reads with MiXCR, one entry per CDR3 protein. Of over 150,000 distinct CDR3 sequences detected, around 94% appear once; the ten largest clones hold about 0.1%. The sequence came from a human donor with Susac syndrome. The chain joins TRBV29-1 to TRBJ2-1, with unresolved D. Sequenced material: CD4+ T cells from PBMCs. The CDR3 here is CSVESYEQFF. CDR3 nucleotides: TGCAGCGTTGAAAGCTATGAGCAGTTCTTC.